The source of this T cell receptor beta chain is a study of T cell responses to AZD1222 COVID-19 vaccine. Study results and limitations: Repertoire sampling occurred only after the peak T cell response. Only five to seven AZD1222 recipients were seropositive at baseline.

In the case of this clone: What it binds is not known.

V lost 5 bases to trimming and J lost 3 bases, with 12 bases between them. The CDR3 contains 13 residues. CDR1 and CDR2 from the germline V gene are SGDLS and YYNGEE. Data came from immunoSEQ multiplex PCR; TCRdb stores just in-frame clones and leaves some out. This table has roughly 96,000 clones, around 89% appearing once. The TCR sequence derives from an adult who received the AZD1222 COVID-19 vaccine. V gene TRBV9 combines with J gene TRBJ2-7; D is ambiguous. Sequencing was performed on peripheral blood, taken 28 days after the second AZD1222 dose. Here the CDR3 DNA reads TGTGCCAGCAGTTCTAGTCTGGACTACGAGCAGTACTTC. This gives the protein CASSSSLDYEQYF.